This TCR beta chain was recovered during a study of shared clonotypes between healthy human individuals. At the level of the study: Researchers drew samples from two women and a few men aged 18 to 49.

Every one of the donors was a Caucasian adult that lived in Nashville, Tennessee. The study, taken as a whole, reports: Researchers sampled only blood; tissue repertoires likely differ.

With respect to this clone: Its specificity is unknown.

As processed by the authors: ImmunoSEQ output lacked quality scores and full-length reads, limiting matched filtering. Assay: immunoSEQ multiplex PCR; the TCRdb copy retains only in-frame clones and omits some. The DNA was the basis for D and trimming; V, J and clone size are from that table. The sample includes about half a million clones, approximately 84% of them seen just once. This CDR3 spans 17 amino acids. The junction had 8 bases not matched to a gene; V was cut back by 3 bases and J by 4 bases. Germline CDR1 reads SGHTA; CDR2 reads FQGNSA. The sequence was collected from a woman in her 40s in good health. Some clones in this sample may be carry-over from other donors' samples. The sequencing input was PBMCs. The chain is built from TRBV7-2 and TRBJ2-1; 11 bases map to TRBD2. CDR3 coding DNA: TGTGCCAGCAGCTTTACTAGCGGGAGTTGGGGTTACAATGAGCAGTTCTTC. Its translation is CASSFTSGSWGYNEQFF. Supplemented by reference TRBV7-2 and TRBJ2-1, the full variable domain reads GAGVSQSPSNKVTEKGKDVELRCDPISGHTALYWYRQSLGQGLEFLIYFQGNSAPDKSGLPSDRFSAERTGGSVSTLTIQRTQQEDSAVYLCASSFTSGSWGYNEQFFGPGTRLTVL.